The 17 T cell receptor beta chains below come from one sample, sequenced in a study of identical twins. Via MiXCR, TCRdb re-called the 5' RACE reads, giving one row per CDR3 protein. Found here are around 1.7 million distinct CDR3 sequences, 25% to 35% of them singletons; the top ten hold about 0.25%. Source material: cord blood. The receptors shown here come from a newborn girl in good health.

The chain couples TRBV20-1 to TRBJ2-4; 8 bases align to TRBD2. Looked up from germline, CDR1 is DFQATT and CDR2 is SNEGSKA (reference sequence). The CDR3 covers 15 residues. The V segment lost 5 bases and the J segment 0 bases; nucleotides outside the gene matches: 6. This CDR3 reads CSAAAREVAKNIQYF. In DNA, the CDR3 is TGCAGTGCTGCGGCGCGGGAGGTAGCCAAAAACATTCAGTACTTC.

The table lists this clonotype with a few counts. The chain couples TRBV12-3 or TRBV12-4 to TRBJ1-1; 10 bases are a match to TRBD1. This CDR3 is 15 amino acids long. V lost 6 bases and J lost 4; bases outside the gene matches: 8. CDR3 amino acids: CASSRQGARGTEAFF. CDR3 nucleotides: TGTGCCAGCAGCCGACAGGGGGCGCGGGGCACTGAAGCTTTCTTT.

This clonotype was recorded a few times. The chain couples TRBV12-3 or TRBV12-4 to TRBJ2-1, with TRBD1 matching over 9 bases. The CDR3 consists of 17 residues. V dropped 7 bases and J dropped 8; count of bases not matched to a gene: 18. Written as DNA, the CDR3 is TGTGCCAGCACTCGCGGACAGGGGACCTACCTACACGATGAGCAGTTCTTC. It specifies CASTRGQGTYLHDEQFF.

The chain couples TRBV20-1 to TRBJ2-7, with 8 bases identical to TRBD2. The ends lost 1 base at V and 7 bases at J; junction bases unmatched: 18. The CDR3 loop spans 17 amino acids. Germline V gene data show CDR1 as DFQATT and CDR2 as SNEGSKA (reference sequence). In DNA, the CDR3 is TGCAGTGCTAGAGGCCTTATAGCGGGATACTCCTACAATGAGCAGTACTTC. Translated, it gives CSARGLIAGYSYNEQYF.

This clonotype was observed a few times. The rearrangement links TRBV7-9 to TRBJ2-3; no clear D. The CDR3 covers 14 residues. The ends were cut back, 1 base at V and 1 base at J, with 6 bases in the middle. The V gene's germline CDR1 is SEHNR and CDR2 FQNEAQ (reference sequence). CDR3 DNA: TGTGCCAGCAGCTTAGGGCTTTGCACAGATACGCAGTATTTT. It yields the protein CASSLGLCTDTQYF.

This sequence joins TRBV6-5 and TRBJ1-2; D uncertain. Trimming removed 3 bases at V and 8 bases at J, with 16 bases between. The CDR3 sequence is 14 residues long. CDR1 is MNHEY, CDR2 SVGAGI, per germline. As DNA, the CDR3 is TGTGCCAGCAGTTATGGCAAGCCGCTATCCGGCTACACCTTC. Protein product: CASSYGKPLSGYTF.

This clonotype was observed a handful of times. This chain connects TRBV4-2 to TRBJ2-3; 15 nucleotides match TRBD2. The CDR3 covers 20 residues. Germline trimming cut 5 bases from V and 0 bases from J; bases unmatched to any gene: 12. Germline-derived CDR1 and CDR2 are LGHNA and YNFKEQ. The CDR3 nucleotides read TGTGCCAGCAGCGCTTGGACTAGCGGGGGGGCGGAGGCAAGCACAGATACGCAGTATTTT. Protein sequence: CASSAWTSGGAEASTDTQYF.

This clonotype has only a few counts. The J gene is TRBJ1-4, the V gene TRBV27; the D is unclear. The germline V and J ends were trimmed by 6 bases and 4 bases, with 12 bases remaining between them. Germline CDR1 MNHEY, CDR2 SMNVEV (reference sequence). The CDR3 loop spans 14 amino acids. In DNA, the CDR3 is TGTGCCAGCAGACCCGGACGGAATAATGAAAAACTGTTTTTT. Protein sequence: CASRPGRNNEKLFF.

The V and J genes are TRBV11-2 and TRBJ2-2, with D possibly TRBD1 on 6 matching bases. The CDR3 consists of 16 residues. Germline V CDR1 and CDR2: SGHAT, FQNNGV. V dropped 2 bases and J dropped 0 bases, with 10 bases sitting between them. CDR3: CASSLNQGTNTGELFF. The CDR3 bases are TGTGCCAGCAGCTTAAACCAGGGGACGAACACCGGGGAGCTGTTTTTT.

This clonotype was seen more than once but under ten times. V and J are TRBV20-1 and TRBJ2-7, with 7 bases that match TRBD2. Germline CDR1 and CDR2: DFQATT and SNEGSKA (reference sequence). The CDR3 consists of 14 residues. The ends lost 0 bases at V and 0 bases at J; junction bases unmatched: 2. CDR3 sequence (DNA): TGCAGTGCTAGAGATTGGGGGGGCTCCTACGAGCAGTACTTC. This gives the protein CSARDWGGSYEQYF.

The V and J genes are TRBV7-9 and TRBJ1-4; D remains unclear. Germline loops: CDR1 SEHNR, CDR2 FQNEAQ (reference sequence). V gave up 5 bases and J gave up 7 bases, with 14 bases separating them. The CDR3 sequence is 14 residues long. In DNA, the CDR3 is TGTGCCAGCAGCATAGGTGAATGGAGTGAAAAACTGTTTTTT. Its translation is CASSIGEWSEKLFF.

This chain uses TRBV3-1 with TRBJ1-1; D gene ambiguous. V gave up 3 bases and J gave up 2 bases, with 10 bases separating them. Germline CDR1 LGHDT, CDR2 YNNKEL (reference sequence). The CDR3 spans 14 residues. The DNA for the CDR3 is TGTGCCAGCAGCCAGAGGTGGTACAACACTGAAGCTTTCTTT. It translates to CASSQRWYNTEAFF.

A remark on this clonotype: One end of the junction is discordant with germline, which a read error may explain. The DNA of the CDR3 is TGTGCCAGCAGTTCGGTGGTAAACACTGAAGCTTTCTTT. Its protein product is CASSSVVNTEAFF. V gene TRBV5-1 combines with J gene TRBJ1-1; D gene unclear. The CDR3 length is 13 residues. Germline V lookup: CDR1 SGHRS, CDR2 YFSETQ.

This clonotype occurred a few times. The chain's CDR3 is CATSDSRDGAYEQYF. For the CDR3, the DNA is TGTGCCACCAGTGACAGCAGGGACGGAGCCTACGAGCAGTACTTC. V usage is TRBV24-1 and J usage is TRBJ2-7; D possibly matches TRBD1 or TRBD2 (5 bases each). Per the germline V gene, CDR1 is KGHDR and CDR2 is SFDVKD. Trimming removed 4 bases at V and 2 bases at J, with 14 bases between. There are 15 residues in the CDR3.

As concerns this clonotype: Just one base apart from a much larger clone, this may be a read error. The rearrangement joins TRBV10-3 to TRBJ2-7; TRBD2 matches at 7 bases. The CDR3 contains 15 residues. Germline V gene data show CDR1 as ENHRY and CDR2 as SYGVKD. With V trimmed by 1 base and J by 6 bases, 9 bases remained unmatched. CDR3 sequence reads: CAISEWGAGTCEQYF. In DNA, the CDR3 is TGTGCCATCAGTGAGTGGGGAGCGGGAACCTGCGAGCAGTACTTC.

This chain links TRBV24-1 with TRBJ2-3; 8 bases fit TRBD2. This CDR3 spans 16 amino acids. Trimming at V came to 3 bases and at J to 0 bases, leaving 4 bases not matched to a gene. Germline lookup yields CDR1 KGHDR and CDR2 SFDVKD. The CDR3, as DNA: TGTGCCACCAGTGATCCGCGGGGGGAGAGCACAGATACGCAGTATTTT. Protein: CATSDPRGESTDTQYF.

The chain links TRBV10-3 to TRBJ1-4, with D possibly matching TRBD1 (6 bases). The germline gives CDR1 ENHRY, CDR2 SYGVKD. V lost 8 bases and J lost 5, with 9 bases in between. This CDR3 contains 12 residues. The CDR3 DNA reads TGTGCCATCGCAGGGGAGAATGAAAAACTGTTTTTT. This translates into CAIAGENEKLFF.